This is a list of T cell receptor beta chains from one sample in a study of vaccination effects on CD4 cells after COVID-19. Clones were sequenced by immunoSEQ multiplex PCR, and TCRdb holds only the in-frame ones, with some missing. The sample includes 40,000 or so clones, approximately 70% seen only once; the top ten take about 30%. The antigens these receptors bind are not known. Material: CD4+ T cells from PBMCs cultured with a peptide pool, obtained before COVID-19 vaccination. The receptors derive from a human donor who had a prior SARS-CoV-2 infection. Both conserved end residues are part of each CDR3. The D gene is left open where the match is weak. Size is omitted from some rows. Given values are once, few, many or a class for expanded clones.

J gene,clone size,V gene,D gene,CDR3 protein,CDR3 DNA
TRBJ1-1,-,TRBV7-2,-,CASSLFRSNAPNTEAFF,TGTGCCAGCAGCTTGTTCAGAAGTAACGCTCCGAACACTGAAGCTTTCTTT
TRBJ1-1,-,TRBV19,TRBD1,CASSIYRGRSQGTEAFF,TGTGCCAGTAGTATTTACAGGGGTCGGTCCCAGGGCACTGAAGCTTTCTTT
TRBJ1-1,few,TRBV10-3,-,CAITGSSYTEAFF,TGTGCCATTACAGGGAGTTCGTACACTGAAGCTTTCTTT
TRBJ2-5,-,TRBV6-5,-,CASSYSRGETQYF,TGTGCCAGCAGTTACTCGAGGGGGGAGACCCAGTACTTC
TRBJ1-2,-,TRBV5-1,-,CASSLEGYGYTF,TGCGCCAGCAGCTTGGAGGGCTATGGCTACACCTTC
TRBJ2-4,-,TRBV24-1,TRBD1,CATSPRGQGQDIQYF,TGTGCCACCAGTCCCCGGGGACAGGGGCAAGACATTCAGTACTTC
TRBJ2-3,-,TRBV29-1,-,CSVFRGGPTDTQYF,TGCAGCGTTTTCAGGGGAGGACCCACAGATACGCAGTATTTT
TRBJ1-1,-,TRBV18,-,CASSPRGVRAGTEAFF,TGTGCCAGCTCACCGAGGGGGGTCAGGGCCGGGACTGAAGCTTTCTTT
TRBJ2-5,once,TRBV5-8,TRBD2,CASSYPGLAGGPLETQYF,TGTGCCAGCAGCTACCCGGGACTAGCGGGGGGGCCGCTTGAGACCCAGTACTTC
TRBJ2-2,once,TRBV11-2,TRBD2,CASSLNGGGRLGELFF,TGTGCCAGCAGCTTAAACGGGGGGGGACGGCTCGGGGAGCTGTTTTTT
TRBJ2-3,-,TRBV5-1,-,CASSLDATDTQYF,TGCGCCAGCAGCTTGGATGCCACAGATACGCAGTATTTT
TRBJ2-5,once,TRBV6-6,TRBD2,CASSRPTSGRETQYF,TGTGCCAGCAGCCGACCGACTAGCGGGAGAGAGACCCAGTACTTC
TRBJ1-3,few,TRBV9,-,CASSVQNSGNTIYF,TGTGCCAGCAGCGTGCAGAACTCTGGAAACACCATATATTTT
TRBJ1-2,-,TRBV6-2/TRBV6-3,-,CASSYGGDYGYTF,TGTGCCAGCAGTTACGGCGGGGACTATGGCTACACCTTC
TRBJ2-3,-,TRBV5-1,TRBD1,CASSLAGTGASTDTQYF,TGCGCCAGCAGCTTGGCCGGGACAGGGGCTAGCACAGATACGCAGTATTTT
TRBJ2-7,-,TRBV10-3,TRBD2,CAIRGLAASYEQYF,TGTGCCATCAGAGGACTAGCGGCCTCCTACGAGCAGTACTTC
TRBJ1-6,-,TRBV4-1,-,CASSPIGTQNSPLHF,TGCGCCAGCAGCCCCATCGGGACACAAAATTCACCCCTCCACTTT
TRBJ2-3,-,TRBV5-8,-,CASSLIGGQTDTQYF,TGTGCCAGCAGCTTGATCGGGGGGCAAACAGATACGCAGTATTTT
TRBJ2-3,-,TRBV12-3/TRBV12-4,-,CASSRTSTDTQYF,TGTGCCAGCAGTCGAACTAGCACAGATACGCAGTATTTT
TRBJ1-4,-,TRBV5-1,TRBD1,CASSYGQGENEKLFF,TGCGCCAGCAGCTACGGACAGGGAGAGAATGAAAAACTGTTTTTT
TRBJ2-3,-,TRBV25-1,TRBD2,CASSLAGGPSGTQYF,TGTGCCAGCAGTTTAGCGGGAGGGCCCTCCGGTACGCAGTATTTT
TRBJ2-1,-,TRBV5-4,TRBD1,CASSLGQGVPYNEQFF,TGTGCCAGCAGCTTGGGACAGGGAGTCCCCTACAATGAGCAGTTCTTC
TRBJ1-2,few,TRBV5-1,-,CASSLFGGTNYGYTF,TGCGCCAGCAGCTTGTTTGGAGGGACTAACTATGGCTACACCTTC
TRBJ1-4,-,TRBV2,-,CASSEHPVLFF,TGTGCCAGCAGTGAACACCCAGTTCTGTTTTTT
TRBJ2-1,few,TRBV7-2,-,CASSGGFSYNEQFF,TGTGCCAGCAGCGGGGGGTTTTCCTACAATGAGCAGTTCTTC
TRBJ2-3,-,TRBV11-3,TRBD2,CASRPDPGGRPTDTQYF,TGTGCCAGCAGGCCGGACCCTGGCGGGAGGCCCACAGATACGCAGTATTTT
TRBJ2-2,-,TRBV5-5,TRBD2,CASSSTSGGAAGELFF,TGTGCCAGCAGCTCAACTAGCGGGGGGGCGGCCGGGGAGCTGTTTTTT
TRBJ2-5,-,TRBV5-8,-,CASSSGQTKETQYF,TGTGCCAGCAGCTCCGGACAGACAAAAGAGACCCAGTACTTC
TRBJ2-3,once,TRBV7-2,-,CASSPSGGGNTQYF,TGTGCCAGCAGCCCATCCGGGGGCGGGAATACGCAGTATTTT
TRBJ1-5,once,TRBV7-2,-,CASSLGGRASGHQPQHF,TGTGCCAGCAGCTTAGGTGGAAGGGCGTCAGGGCATCAGCCCCAGCATTTT
TRBJ2-3,-,TRBV12-5,-,CASGSRTDTQYF,TGTGCTAGTGGTTCCAGAACAGATACGCAGTATTTT
TRBJ2-1,-,TRBV9,TRBD2,CASSPSGGARIEQFF,TGTGCCAGCAGCCCAAGCGGGGGGGCTCGGATTGAGCAGTTCTTC
TRBJ2-7,-,TRBV19,-,CASRGVGDYEQYF,TGTGCCTCCAGGGGGGTCGGCGACTACGAGCAGTACTTC
TRBJ2-7,few,TRBV18,TRBD2,CASSEGLAGVVYEQYF,TGTGCCAGCTCAGAGGGACTAGCGGGAGTCGTCTACGAGCAGTACTTC
TRBJ2-7,-,TRBV5-1,-,CASSLAFTQGEQYF,TGCGCCAGCAGCCTAGCCTTTACCCAGGGCGAGCAGTACTTC
TRBJ1-6,-,TRBV9,-,CASSVEGDTSGSPLHF,TGTGCCAGCAGCGTAGAAGGGGACACCAGCGGTTCACCCCTCCACTTT
TRBJ1-2,-,TRBV10-3,-,CAISDGQGYGYTF,TGTGCCATCAGTGACGGTCAGGGCTATGGCTACACCTTC